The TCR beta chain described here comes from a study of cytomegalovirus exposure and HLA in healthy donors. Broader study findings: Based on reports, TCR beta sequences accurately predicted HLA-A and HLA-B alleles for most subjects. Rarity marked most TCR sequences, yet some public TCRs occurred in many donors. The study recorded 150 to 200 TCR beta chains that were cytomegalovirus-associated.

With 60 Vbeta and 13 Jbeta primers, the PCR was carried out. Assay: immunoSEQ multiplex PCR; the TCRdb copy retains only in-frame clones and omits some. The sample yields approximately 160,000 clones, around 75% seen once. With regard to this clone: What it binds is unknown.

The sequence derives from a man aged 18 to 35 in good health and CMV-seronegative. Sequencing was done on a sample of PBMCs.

The CDR3 DNA is TGTGCCAGCAGTTGGGACAGGGGGGACGAGCAGTACTTC. Protein sequence: CASSWDRGDEQYF. J is TRBJ2-7 and V is TRBV5-6; TRBD1 agrees at 11 bases. Germline V gives CDR1 SGHDT, CDR2 YYEEEE. The V and J ends lost 5 bases and 5 bases, in that order; junction bases with no gene match: 3. The CDR3 runs to 13 residues.